The 11 T cell receptor beta chains below come from one sample, sequenced in a study of cytomegalovirus exposure and HLA in healthy donors. In the PCR, 60 Vbeta and 13 Jbeta primers were used. Method: immunoSEQ multiplex PCR; TCRdb's copy keeps in-frame clones and lacks some. The profile shows about 130,000 clones, 80% to 85% of them singletons. Sequences were obtained from PBMCs. The receptor set was obtained from a woman aged 50 to 65 in good health and CMV-seropositive.

The CDR3 region is CASSSTTGGTGELFF. In DNA, the CDR3 is TGTGCCAGCAGTTCAACGACAGGCGGGACCGGGGAGCTGTTTTTT. The rearrangement joins TRBV27 to TRBJ2-2, with a weak D call TRBD1 (6 bases). The CDR3 loop spans 15 amino acids. Trimming took 4 bases from V and 5 from J, leaving 14 bases between them. CDR1 is MNHEY, CDR2 SMNVEV, per germline (reference sequence).

In the case of this clone: One junction end disagrees with the germline gene, perhaps due to a read error. The chain's CDR3 is CSSSLGGAWETQYF. The CDR3, as DNA: TGTTCCAGCAGTCTCGGGGGGGCCTGGGAGACCCAGTACTTC. The rearrangement links TRBV7-9 to TRBJ2-5; 8 bases fit TRBD2. In germline, CDR1 is SEHNR, CDR2 FQNEAQ (reference sequence). The CDR3 loop spans 14 amino acids.

This chain connects TRBV7-2 to TRBJ2-2; 9 nucleotides align to TRBD2. CDR3 length: 15 residues. The trim removed 5 bases at V and 3 bases at J, leaving 4 bases unmatched. In germline, CDR1 is SGHTA, CDR2 FQGNSA. The CDR3 loop is CASSRRLADTGELFF. The DNA of the CDR3 is TGTGCCAGCAGCCGCCGACTAGCGGACACCGGGGAGCTGTTTTTT.

Only a few counts were recorded for this clone. The chain joins TRBV13 to TRBJ1-1; D call uncertain. CDR3 length: 15 residues. Trimming removed 5 bases from V and 1 base from J, with 14 bases in between. CDR1 and CDR2 from the germline V gene are PRHDT and FYEKMQ (reference sequence). DNA of the CDR3: TGTGCCAGCAGCCCGTTAGGTAGAGGGAACACTGAAGCTTTCTTT. It codes for CASSPLGRGNTEAFF.

J is TRBJ2-2 and V is TRBV5-1; the D is unclear. Germline CDR1 and CDR2: SGHRS and YFSETQ. Trimming cost V 2 bases and J 6 bases, with 17 bases left between them. This CDR3 region has 16 residues. CDR3 coding DNA: TGCGCCAGCAGCTTAGCAGGCCCTGGTCTATCCGGGGAGCTGTTTTTT. Encoded protein: CASSLAGPGLSGELFF.

With regard to this clone: The sample holds other DNA sequences that translate to the same CDR3. The chain recombines TRBV29-1 with TRBJ1-2; D gene uncertain. Germline V gene data show CDR1 as SQVTM and CDR2 as ANQGSEA. The CDR3 is 15 amino acids. V lost 7 bases, J lost 7 bases, and 25 bases lay in between. This chain's CDR3 is CSAGSPAAVKLGYTF. CDR3 DNA sequence: TGCAGCGCTGGGTCTCCAGCTGCGGTTAAACTTGGCTACACCTTC.

The gene calls are TRBV2 and TRBJ1-1, with D possibly being TRBD1 (5 bases). CDR1 is SNHLY and CDR2 is FYNNEI in the germline V gene. Between the trimmed V and J ends, which lost 1 base and 6 bases, there was a span of 12 bases. The CDR3 sequence is 14 residues long. In nucleotides, the CDR3 is TGTGCCAGCAGTGAAGTGGTTGACAGCTCTGAAGCTTTCTTT. Residues: CASSEVVDSSEAFF.

V usage is TRBV6-4 and J usage is TRBJ1-1; D uncertain. The ends were cut back, 2 bases at V and 1 base at J, with 11 bases in the middle. CDR3 size: 15 residues. CDR1 and CDR2 (germline): MRHNA, SNTAGT. CDR3 nucleotide sequence: TGTGCCAGCAGTGACCCGGACTCTGGGAACACTGAAGCTTTCTTT. Protein: CASSDPDSGNTEAFF.

Only a few counts were recorded for this clone. The rearrangement joins TRBV25-1 to TRBJ2-4, with a possible D match to TRBD2 (6 bases). This CDR3 is built from 16 residues. V lost 3 bases to trimming and J lost 2 bases, with 14 bases between them. CDR1 is MGHDK and CDR2 is SYGVNS in the germline V gene. This CDR3 reads CASSDWRDGTKNIQYF. Here the CDR3 DNA reads TGTGCCAGCAGTGATTGGCGGGATGGCACCAAAAACATTCAGTACTTC.

The chain has TRBV11-2 and TRBJ1-1, with D unresolved. Per germline, CDR1 SGHAT and CDR2 FQNNGV. V gave up 5 bases and J gave up 0 bases, with 19 bases separating them. There are 17 residues in the CDR3. The CDR3 here is CASSTPGQAGMNTEAFF. The CDR3 nucleotides are TGTGCCAGCAGCACTCCCGGGCAGGCGGGGATGAACACTGAAGCTTTCTTT.

This clone was recorded a few times. The chain employs TRBV28 and TRBJ2-1, with TRBD2 matching over 8 bases. Germline CDR1 reads MDHEN; CDR2 reads SYDVKM. V shed 5 bases, J shed 12 bases, and the junction held 15 bases outside the gene matches. This CDR3 has 15 residues. Written as DNA, the CDR3 is TGTGCCAGCAGTCCCGGGGGTCTAGCGGGCATGAGGCAGTTCTTC. Its translation: CASSPGGLAGMRQFF.